The clone carrying this TCR beta chain came up a few times. Its target is not known. Unsorted whole blood supplied the RNA, and germline DNA was extracted too. These patients lived with chronic HBV infection and had never been treated. The data were obtained in a study of tumor-infiltrating lymphocytes in primary liver carcinoma. Study-wide context: Patients of both sexes were 30 to 69 years old.

With V trimmed by 5 bases and J by 8 bases, 4 bases remained unmatched. The CDR3 loop spans 12 amino acids. CDR1 SEHNR and CDR2 FQNEAQ come from the germline V gene (reference sequence). Notes on the study in general: Less overlap was seen in tumor-adjacent and tumor-blood pairs than in tumor region pairs. There was no comparison of CD4+ and CD8+ repertoires, as samples were bulk unsorted.

Priming with a constant-region primer yielded TCR beta cDNA from around 0.45 ug total RNA. Generation of the TCR beta libraries relied on three nested multiplex PCR rounds using slightly modified ARM-PCR. The first two PCR rounds used TRBV1-TRBV30 forward primers with a C-beta reverse primer, 9 to 10 cycles each. TCRdb redid the calling of the multiplex PCR reads with MiXCR, one entry per CDR3 protein. The sample lists 310,000 or so distinct CDR3 sequences, about 50% occurring once. The chain carries TRBV7-9 and TRBJ1-2; the match to TRBD1 covers 8 bases. Sequenced material: peripheral blood. The source is a woman aged 25-40 years with primary liver carcinoma and hepatitis B virus infection. The CDR3 bases are TGTGCCAGCAGCCGCGACAGGGGAGGCTACACCTTC. Amino acids: CASSRDRGGYTF.